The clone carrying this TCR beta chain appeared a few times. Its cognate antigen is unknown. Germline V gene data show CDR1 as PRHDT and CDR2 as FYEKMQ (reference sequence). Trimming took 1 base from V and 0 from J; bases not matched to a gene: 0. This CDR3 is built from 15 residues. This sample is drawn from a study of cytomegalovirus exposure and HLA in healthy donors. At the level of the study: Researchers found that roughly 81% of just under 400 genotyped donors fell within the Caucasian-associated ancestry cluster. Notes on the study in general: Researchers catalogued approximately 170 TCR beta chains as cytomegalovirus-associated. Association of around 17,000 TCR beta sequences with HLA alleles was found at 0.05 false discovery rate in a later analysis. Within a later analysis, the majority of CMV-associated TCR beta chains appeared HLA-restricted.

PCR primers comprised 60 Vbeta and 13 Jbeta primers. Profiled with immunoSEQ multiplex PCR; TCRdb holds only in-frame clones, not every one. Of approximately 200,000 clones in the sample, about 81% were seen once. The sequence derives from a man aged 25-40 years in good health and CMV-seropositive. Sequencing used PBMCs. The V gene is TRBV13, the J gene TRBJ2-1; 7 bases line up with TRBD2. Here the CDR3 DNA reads TGTGCCAGCAGCTTAGCGGGGGGCTCCTACAATGAGCAGTTCTTC. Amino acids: CASSLAGGSYNEQFF.